This T cell receptor (beta chain) derives from a study of shared clonotypes between healthy human individuals. Study in general: For every donor, three CD4 naive, three CD4 memory, two CD8 naive and one CD8 memory plates were used.

CDR1 is MNHEY and CDR2 is SMNVEV in the germline V gene (reference sequence). Trimming at V came to 6 bases and at J to 2 bases, leaving 11 bases not matched to a gene. The CDR3 runs to 16 residues. The assay was carried out at the deep level. Data came from immunoSEQ multiplex PCR; TCRdb stores just in-frame clones and leaves some out. The sample yields hundreds of thousands of clones, over 65% seen once. Input material: memory CD4+ T cells sorted from blood. The subset: CD45RA-negative fraction. This TCR derives from a woman in her twenties or thirties in good health. The chain is built from TRBV27 and TRBJ2-7; 9 nucleotides align to TRBD2. The CDR3 loop reads CASSEAPGTSTYEQYF. The CDR3 DNA reads TGTGCCAGCAGCGAGGCCCCCGGGACTAGCACCTACGAGCAGTACTTC.